This T cell receptor (beta chain) was profiled in a study of blood T cell repertoires in COVID-19. Study background: T cells, B-cell-depleted T cells, or PBMCs supplied cDNA or gDNA.

How the authors handled the data: Reference gene primer amplification gave nucleated cell count estimates. Using immunoSEQ multiplex PCR, the repertoire was profiled, and TCRdb retains in-frame clones only, with some absent. V and J calls plus clone size are reproduced from that table; the DNA served to infer D and trimming. The sample carries tens of thousands of clones, approximately 85% recorded once. The sequenced material came from peripheral blood. This clonotype originated in a man aged 50-59 years with COVID-19, enrolled during active disease.

Here the CDR3 reads CASSPRQGLGTEAFF. In nucleotides, the CDR3 is TGTGCCAGCTCACCCCGACAGGGGTTGGGCACTGAAGCTTTCTTT. V is TRBV18 and J is TRBJ1-1; 8 bases line up with TRBD1. Germline V gene lookup returns CDR1 KGHSH and CDR2 LQKENI. The CDR3 extends over 15 amino acids. Trimming took 3 bases from V and 4 from J; bases not matched to a gene: 7.